The clone carrying this T cell receptor (beta chain) was detected many times. TCRdb recomputed calls from the 5' RACE reads with MiXCR, one row per CDR3 protein. The sample has fewer than 40,000 distinct CDR3 sequences, roughly a quarter seen once. Germline CDR1 SEHNR, CDR2 FQNEAQ (reference sequence). This CDR3 comprises 12 residues. V lost 0 bases and J 7 bases, leaving 7 bases between the germline ends. The sequence derives from a female donor with breast cancer. The chain links TRBV7-9 to TRBJ2-7; no clear D. Sample: memory CD4+ T cells sorted from blood. This sample's subset: memory CD4+ T cells, CD4+CD45RO+CD25-. Here the CDR3 DNA reads TGTGCCAGCAGCTTAGCGTCCCATGAGCAGTACTTC. Encoded protein: CASSLASHEQYF.